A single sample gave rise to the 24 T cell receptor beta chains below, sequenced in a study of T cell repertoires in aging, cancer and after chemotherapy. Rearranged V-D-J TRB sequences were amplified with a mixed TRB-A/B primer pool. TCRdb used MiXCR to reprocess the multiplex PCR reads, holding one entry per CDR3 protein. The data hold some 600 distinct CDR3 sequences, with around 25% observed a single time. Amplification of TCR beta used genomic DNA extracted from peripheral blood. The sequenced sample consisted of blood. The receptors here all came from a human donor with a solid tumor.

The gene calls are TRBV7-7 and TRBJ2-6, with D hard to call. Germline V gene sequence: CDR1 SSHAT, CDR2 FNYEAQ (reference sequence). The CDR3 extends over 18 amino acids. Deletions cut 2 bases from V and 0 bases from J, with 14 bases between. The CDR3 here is CASSLKGPTNSGANVLTF. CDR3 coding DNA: TGTGCCAGCAGCTTAAAGGGCCCAACAAACTCTGGGGCCAACGTCCTGACTTTC.

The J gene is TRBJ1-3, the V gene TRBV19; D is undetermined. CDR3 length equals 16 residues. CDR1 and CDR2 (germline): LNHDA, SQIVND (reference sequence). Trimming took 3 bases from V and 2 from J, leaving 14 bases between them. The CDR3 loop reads CASSILQRFTGNTIYF. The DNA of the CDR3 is TGTGCCAGTAGTATCCTTCAGAGATTCACTGGAAACACCATATATTTT.

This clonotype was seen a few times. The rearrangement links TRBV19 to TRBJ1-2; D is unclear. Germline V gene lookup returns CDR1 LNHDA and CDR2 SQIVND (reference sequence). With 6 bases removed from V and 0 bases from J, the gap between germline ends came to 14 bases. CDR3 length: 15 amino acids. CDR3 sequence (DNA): TGTGCCAGTAGCACCAAACTTAGAGCTAACTATGGCTACACCTTC. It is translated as CASSTKLRANYGYTF.

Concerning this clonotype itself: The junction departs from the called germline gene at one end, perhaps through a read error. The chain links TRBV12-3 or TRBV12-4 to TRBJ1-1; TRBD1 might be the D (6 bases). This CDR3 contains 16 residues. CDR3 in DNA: TGTGCCAGCATTCCTGTCAACCTCGCTCGGGACACTAAAGCTTTCTTT. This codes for CASIPVNLARDTKAFF.

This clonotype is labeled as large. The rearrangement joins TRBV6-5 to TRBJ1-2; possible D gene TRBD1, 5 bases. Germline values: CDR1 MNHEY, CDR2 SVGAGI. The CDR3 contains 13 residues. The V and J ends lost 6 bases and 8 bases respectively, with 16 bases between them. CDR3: CASSPEGSRGYTF. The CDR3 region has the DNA TGTGCCAGCAGCCCAGAGGGGTCCAGGGGCTACACCTTC.

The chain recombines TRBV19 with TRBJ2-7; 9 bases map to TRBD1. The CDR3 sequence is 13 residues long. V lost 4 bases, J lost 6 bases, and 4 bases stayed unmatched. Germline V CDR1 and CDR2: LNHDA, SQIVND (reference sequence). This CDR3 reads CASSSSTGGEQYF. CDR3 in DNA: TGTGCCAGTAGTAGCTCGACAGGGGGCGAGCAGTACTTC.

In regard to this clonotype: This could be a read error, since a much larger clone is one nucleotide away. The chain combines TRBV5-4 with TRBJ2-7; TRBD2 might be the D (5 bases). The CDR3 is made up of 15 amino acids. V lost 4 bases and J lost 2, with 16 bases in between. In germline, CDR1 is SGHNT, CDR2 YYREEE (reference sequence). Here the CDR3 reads CASSRAGLGTYEQYF. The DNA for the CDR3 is TGTGCCAGCAGCCGAGCCGGACTGGGGACCTACGAGCAGTACTTC.

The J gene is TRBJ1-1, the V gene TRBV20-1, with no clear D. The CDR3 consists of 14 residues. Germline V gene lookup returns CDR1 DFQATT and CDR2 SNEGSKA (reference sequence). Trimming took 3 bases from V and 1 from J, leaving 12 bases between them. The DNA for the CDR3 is TGCAGTGCTAGTCCTCGGACGGGGAACACTGAAGCTTTCTTT. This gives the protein CSASPRTGNTEAFF.

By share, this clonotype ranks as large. Here the CDR3 DNA reads TGTGCCTGGAATCAAAACAGGGACCAGCCCCAGCATTTT. This encodes CAWNQNRDQPQHF. The chain recombines TRBV30 with TRBJ1-5, with D tentatively TRBD1 (6 bases). The V end lost 4 bases, the J end lost 7 bases, and 14 bases lay between the germline ends. The CDR3 loop spans 13 amino acids. The germline V gene encodes CDR1 GTSNPN and CDR2 SVGIG (reference sequence).

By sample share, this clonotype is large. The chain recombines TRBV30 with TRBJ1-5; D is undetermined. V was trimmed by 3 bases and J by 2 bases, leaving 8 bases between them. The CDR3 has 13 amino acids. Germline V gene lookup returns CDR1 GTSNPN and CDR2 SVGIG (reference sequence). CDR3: CAWSVGGNQPQHF. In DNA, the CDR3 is TGTGCCTGGAGCGTTGGGGGCAATCAGCCCCAGCATTTT.

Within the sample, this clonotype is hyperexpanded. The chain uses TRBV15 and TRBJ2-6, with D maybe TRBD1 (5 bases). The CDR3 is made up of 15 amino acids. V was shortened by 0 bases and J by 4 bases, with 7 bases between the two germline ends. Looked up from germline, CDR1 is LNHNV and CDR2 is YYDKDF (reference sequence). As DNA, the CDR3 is TGTGCCACCAGCAGAGACAGGGCCGGGGCCAACGTCCTGACTTTC. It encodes CATSRDRAGANVLTF.

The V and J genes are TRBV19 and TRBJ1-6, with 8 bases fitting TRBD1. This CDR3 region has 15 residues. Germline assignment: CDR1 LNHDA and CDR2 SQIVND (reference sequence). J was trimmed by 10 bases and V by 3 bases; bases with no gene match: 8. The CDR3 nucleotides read TGTGCCAGTAGTATCTCAGGGGGCGCGAGGTCACCCCTCCACTTT. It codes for CASSISGGARSPLHF. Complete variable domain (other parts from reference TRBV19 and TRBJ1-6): DGGITQSPKYLFRKEGQNVTLSCEQNLNHDAMYWYRQDPGQGLRLIYYSQIVNDFQKGDIAEGYSVSREKKESFPLTVTSAQKNPTAFYLCASSISGGARSPLHFGNGTRLTVT.

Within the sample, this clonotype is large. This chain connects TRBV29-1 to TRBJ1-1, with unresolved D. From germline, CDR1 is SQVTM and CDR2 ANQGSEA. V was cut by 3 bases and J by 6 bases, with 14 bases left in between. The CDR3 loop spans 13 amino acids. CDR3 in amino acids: CSVDDGSGPEAFF. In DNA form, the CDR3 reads TGCAGCGTTGATGACGGATCCGGACCTGAAGCTTTCTTT.

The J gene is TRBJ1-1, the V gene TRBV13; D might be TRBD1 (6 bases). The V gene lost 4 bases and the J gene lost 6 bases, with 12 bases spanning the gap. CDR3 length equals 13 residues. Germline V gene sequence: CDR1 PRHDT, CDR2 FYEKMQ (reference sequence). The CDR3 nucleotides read TGTGCCAGCAGCTCAACCGACAGGCCTGAAGCTTTCTTT. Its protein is CASSSTDRPEAFF.

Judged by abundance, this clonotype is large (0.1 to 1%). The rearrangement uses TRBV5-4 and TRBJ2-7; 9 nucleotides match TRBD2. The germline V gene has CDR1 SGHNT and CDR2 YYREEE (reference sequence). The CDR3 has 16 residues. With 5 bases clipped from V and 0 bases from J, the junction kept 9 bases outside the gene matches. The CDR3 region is CASSKPGLALSYEQYF. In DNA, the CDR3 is TGTGCCAGCAGTAAACCGGGACTAGCTCTCTCCTACGAGCAGTACTTC.

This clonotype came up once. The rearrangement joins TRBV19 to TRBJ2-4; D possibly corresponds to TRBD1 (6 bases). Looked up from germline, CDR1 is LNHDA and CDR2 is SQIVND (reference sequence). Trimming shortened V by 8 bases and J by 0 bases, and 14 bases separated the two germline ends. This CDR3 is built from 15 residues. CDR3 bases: TGTGCCAGTGGAGACAGGAGGTTAGCCAAAAACATTCAGTACTTC. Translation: CASGDRRLAKNIQYF. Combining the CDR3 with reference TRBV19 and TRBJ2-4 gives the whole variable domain DGGITQSPKYLFRKEGQNVTLSCEQNLNHDAMYWYRQDPGQGLRLIYYSQIVNDFQKGDIAEGYSVSREKKESFPLTVTSAQKNPTAFYLCASGDRRLAKNIQYFGAGTRLSVL.

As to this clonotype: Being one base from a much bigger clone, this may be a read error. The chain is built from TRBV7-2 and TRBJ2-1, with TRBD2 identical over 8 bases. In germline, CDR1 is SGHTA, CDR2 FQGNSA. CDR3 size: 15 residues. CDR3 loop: CARSFGGAAGNEQFF. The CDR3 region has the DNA TGTGCCAGAAGCTTCGGGGGGGCCGCAGGGAATGAGCAGTTCTTC.

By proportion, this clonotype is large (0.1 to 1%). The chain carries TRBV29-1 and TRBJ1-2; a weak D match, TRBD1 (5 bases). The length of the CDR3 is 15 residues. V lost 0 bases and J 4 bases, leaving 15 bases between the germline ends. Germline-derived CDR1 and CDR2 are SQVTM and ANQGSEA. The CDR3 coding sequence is TGCAGCGTTGAAGATGGAGGGGCGAAAATCTATGGCTACACCTTC. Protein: CSVEDGGAKIYGYTF.

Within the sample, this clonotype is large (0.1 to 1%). In DNA form, the CDR3 reads TGTGCCAGCAGCTTTAGCGGGGGGACATACAATGAGCAGTTCTTC. As protein: CASSFSGGTYNEQFF. V usage is TRBV5-4 and J usage is TRBJ2-1; 10 bases are shared with TRBD2. Germline CDR1 reads SGHNT; CDR2 reads YYREEE (reference sequence). This CDR3 comprises 15 residues. The V and J ends lost 2 bases and 4 bases, in that order; junction bases with no gene match: 3.

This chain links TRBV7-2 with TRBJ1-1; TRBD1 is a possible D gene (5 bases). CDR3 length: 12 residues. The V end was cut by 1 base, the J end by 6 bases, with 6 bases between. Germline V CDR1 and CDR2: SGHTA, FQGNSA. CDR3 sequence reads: CASSLGGPEAFF. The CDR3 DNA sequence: TGTGCCAGCAGCTTAGGGGGCCCTGAAGCTTTCTTT.

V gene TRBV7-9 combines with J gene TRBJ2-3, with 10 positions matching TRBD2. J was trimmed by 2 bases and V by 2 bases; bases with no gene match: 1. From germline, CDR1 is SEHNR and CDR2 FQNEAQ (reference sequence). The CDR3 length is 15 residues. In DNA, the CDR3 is TGTGCCAGCAGCTTAACTAGCGGGAACACAGATACGCAGTATTTT. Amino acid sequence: CASSLTSGNTDTQYF.

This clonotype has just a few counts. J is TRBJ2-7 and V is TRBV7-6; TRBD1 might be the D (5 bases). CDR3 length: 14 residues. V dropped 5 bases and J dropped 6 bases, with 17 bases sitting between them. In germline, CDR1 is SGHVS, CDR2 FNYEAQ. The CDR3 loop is CASSRQFGYLEQYF. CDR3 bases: TGTGCCAGCAGCCGACAGTTTGGGTACCTCGAGCAGTACTTC.

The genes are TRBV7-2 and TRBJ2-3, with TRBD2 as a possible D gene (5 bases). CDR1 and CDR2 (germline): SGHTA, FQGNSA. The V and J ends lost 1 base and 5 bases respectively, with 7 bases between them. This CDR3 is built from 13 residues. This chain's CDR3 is CASSLVREDTQYF. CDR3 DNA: TGTGCCAGCAGCTTAGTGAGGGAAGATACGCAGTATTTT.

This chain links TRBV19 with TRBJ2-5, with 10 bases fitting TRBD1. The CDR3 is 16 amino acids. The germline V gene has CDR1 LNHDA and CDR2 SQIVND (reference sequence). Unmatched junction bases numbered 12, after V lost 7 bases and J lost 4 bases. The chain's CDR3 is CASKDAGGQGLETQYF. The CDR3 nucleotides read TGTGCCAGTAAGGATGCCGGGGGACAGGGGTTAGAGACCCAGTACTTC.